Detailed here is one T cell receptor beta chain. Blood got drawn at baseline, again on cycle 4 day 1, and then on cycle 7 day 1. The data originate from a study of OX40 agonist ivuxolimab in advanced cancers. On the study more broadly: Patients achieving partial responses numbered three: one hepatocellular carcinoma case and two cutaneous melanoma cases.

The CDR3 is made up of 18 amino acids. The V segment lost 5 bases and the J segment 9 bases; nucleotides outside the gene matches: 20. CDR1 and CDR2 (germline): SGHTA, FQGNSA. The method was immunoSEQ multiplex PCR; TCRdb's version includes in-frame clones alone and lacks a portion of them. The sample has almost 80,000 clones; around 86% are singletons. The sequenced sample was CD4+ or CD8+ T cells sorted from blood, obtained in a trial of the OX40 agonist ivuxolimab. The source of this sequence is an adult with an advanced solid tumor such as melanoma, head and neck, liver or kidney cancer. The chain uses TRBV7-2 and TRBJ2-1, with TRBD2 matching 9 bases. The CDR3 nucleotides are TGTGCCAGCAGCCGCCGTCCATGGGCGGGAGGGCCGATTCCTGAGCAGTTCTTC. This encodes CASSRRPWAGGPIPEQFF.